Below, 25 T cell receptor beta chains from the same sample are listed, as sequenced in a study of long-term antiretroviral therapy in people with HIV. It was version v3.0 of the immunoSEQ assay that was run at survey level. Assay used: immunoSEQ multiplex PCR; TCRdb lists only in-frame clones, some missing. The sample has about 15,000 clones; roughly nine tenths are singletons. The starting material was unsorted PBMCs, obtained 0.3 years after starting antiretroviral therapy. These receptors originate from a man in his 60s with HIV.

This clone has a handful of counts. V gene TRBV29-1 combines with J gene TRBJ2-1; TRBD2 might be the D (6 bases). The V gene's germline CDR1 is SQVTM and CDR2 ANQGSEA. Trimming left V 6 bases short and J 10 bases short, with 13 bases between. The CDR3 extends over 11 amino acids. CDR3 bases: TGCAGCGTCGTGACTAGTCCAGAGCAGTTCTTC. This encodes CSVVTSPEQFF.

This clone was detected only once. A read error may produce the germline difference seen at one junction end. The chain carries TRBV30 and TRBJ1-3; D perhaps matches TRBD1 (5 bases). CDR1 is GTSNPN, CDR2 SVGIG, per germline (reference sequence). CDR3 length: 14 amino acids. This CDR3 is CVWIWGNVGNTIYF. CDR3 in DNA: TGTGTCTGGATTTGGGGGAATGTTGGAAACACCATATATTTT.

The gene calls are TRBV9 and TRBJ2-7; no definite D call. The CDR3 is 16 residues long. V lost 0 bases to trimming and J lost 2 bases, with 15 bases between them. The germline CDR1 and CDR2 sequences are SGDLS and YYNGEE. The CDR3 DNA reads TGTGCCAGCAGCGTAGCGGGCACCTTAGGCACCTACGAGCAGTACTTC. Its protein product is CASSVAGTLGTYEQYF.

The chain uses TRBV30 and TRBJ2-1; no definite D call. This CDR3 is 11 amino acids long. The germline V gene encodes CDR1 GTSNPN and CDR2 SVGIG (reference sequence). The V and J ends lost 2 bases and 9 bases respectively, with 8 bases between them. CDR3 sequence reads: CAWSWGSEQFF. Here the CDR3 DNA reads TGTGCCTGGAGTTGGGGAAGTGAGCAGTTCTTC.

The chain couples TRBV30 to TRBJ2-1; 8 nucleotides agree with TRBD2. Trimming at V came to 6 bases and at J to 6 bases, leaving 13 bases not matched to a gene. Germline-derived CDR1 and CDR2 are GTSNPN and SVGIG (reference sequence). CDR3 length equals 15 residues. The CDR3 here is CACRPGLVLLNEQFF. The CDR3 DNA reads TGTGCCTGCAGGCCGGGACTAGTTCTACTCAATGAGCAGTTCTTC.

The gene calls are TRBV9 and TRBJ2-2, with TRBD2 matching 9 bases. Losses at the gene ends were 0 bases for V and 4 bases for J; bases not matched to a gene: 10. CDR1 SGDLS and CDR2 YYNGEE come from the germline V gene. This CDR3 is built from 18 residues. CDR3 coding DNA: TGTGCCAGCAGCGTAGTGTTGGGCGGGGGGGCAACCACCGGGGAGCTGTTTTTT. Its translation is CASSVVLGGGATTGELFF.

The chain links TRBV28 to TRBJ2-7, with 9 bases aligning to TRBD2. Germline CDR1 is MDHEN and CDR2 is SYDVKM. V shed 10 bases and J 2 bases; nucleotides not matched to a gene: 21. This CDR3 contains 18 residues. In DNA, the CDR3 is TGTGCCACCACGGGACAGACGCTTAGCGGGGGCCTCACCTACGAGCAGTACTTC. Residues: CATTGQTLSGGLTYEQYF.

The chain is built from TRBV29-1 and TRBJ1-1, with D uncertain. The CDR3 is made up of 14 amino acids. Germline-derived CDR1 and CDR2 are SQVTM and ANQGSEA. Trimming removed 4 bases at V and 1 base at J, with 13 bases between. CDR3 bases: TGCAGCGTTGTAGTTCCAGTATCGAACACTGAAGCTTTCTTT. Translation gives CSVVVPVSNTEAFF. Filled out from reference TRBV29-1 and TRBJ1-1, the complete variable domain reads SAVISQKPSRDICQRGTSLTIQCQVDSQVTMMFWYRQQPGQSLTLIATANQGSEATYESGFVIDKFPISRPNLTFSTLTVSNMSPEDSSIYLCSVVVPVSNTEAFFGQGTRLTVV.

V usage is TRBV5-5 and J usage is TRBJ2-7, with 10 positions matching TRBD2. V dropped 0 bases and J dropped 3; count of bases not matched to a gene: 3. Germline values: CDR1 SGHKS, CDR2 YYEKEE (reference sequence). The CDR3 is 15 residues long. CDR3 nucleotide sequence: TGTGCCAGCAGCTTGGGTACTAGCGGGGACTACGAGCAGTACTTC. It yields the protein CASSLGTSGDYEQYF.

The rearrangement uses TRBV4-1 and TRBJ1-4; D is possibly TRBD1 (5 bases). This CDR3 spans 17 amino acids. V shed 3 bases and J shed 3 bases, with 17 bases lying between them. Germline V gives CDR1 MGHRA, CDR2 YSYEKL. The CDR3 DNA follows: TGCGCCAGCAGCCAGACCGGCACGGGGGAGGCTAATGAAAAACTGTTTTTT. Its protein product is CASSQTGTGEANEKLFF.

The chain is built from TRBV5-1 and TRBJ2-7; 8 bases are a match to TRBD1. This CDR3 has 18 amino acids. Germline values: CDR1 SGHRS, CDR2 YFSETQ. J gave up 1 base and V 4 bases, and 16 bases lay outside the gene matches. CDR3 protein: CASSPLPGQDILSYEQYF. The CDR3 bases are TGCGCCAGCAGCCCATTACCGGGACAGGACATACTTTCCTACGAGCAGTACTTC.

V gene TRBV5-1 combines with J gene TRBJ2-5; D uncertain. The V and J ends lost 4 bases and 2 bases respectively, with 9 bases between them. CDR3 length: 13 amino acids. The germline gives CDR1 SGHRS, CDR2 YFSETQ. DNA for the CDR3: TGCGCCAGCAGCCTGACCCCACAAGAGACCCAGTACTTC. It yields the protein CASSLTPQETQYF.

The rearrangement joins TRBV7-6 to TRBJ2-7; 7 bases line up with TRBD1. Germline assignment: CDR1 SGHVS and CDR2 FNYEAQ. The J segment lost 5 bases and the V segment lost 5 bases, leaving 12 bases of the junction unmatched. The CDR3 is 15 amino acids. The CDR3: CASSPRTGFIHEQYF. The CDR3 DNA follows: TGTGCCAGCAGCCCCAGGACAGGTTTTATTCACGAGCAGTACTTC.

The chain uses TRBV5-6 and TRBJ2-7; D may be TRBD1 (7 bases). V shed 0 bases and J shed 4 bases, with 11 bases lying between them. The CDR3 consists of 14 residues. Germline V CDR1 and CDR2: SGHDT, YYEEEE. The CDR3 region is CASSLVSGGYEQYF. The CDR3 region has the DNA TGTGCCAGCAGCTTGGTTTCAGGGGGGTACGAGCAGTACTTC.

The rearrangement joins TRBV5-4 to TRBJ2-3; tentative D call: TRBD1 (6 bases). The germline CDR1 and CDR2 sequences are SGHNT and YYREEE (reference sequence). CDR3 length: 15 residues. V lost 1 base to trimming and J lost 2 bases, with 11 bases between them. The CDR3 coding sequence is TGTGCCAGCAGCTTGTACAGGGACCCCACAGATACGCAGTATTTT. Translating it yields CASSLYRDPTDTQYF.

This clone was found once. The gene calls are TRBV19 and TRBJ1-2; TRBD1 agrees at 10 bases. Losses at the gene ends were 5 bases for V and 4 bases for J; bases not matched to a gene: 4. This CDR3 is built from 14 residues. The germline CDR1 and CDR2 sequences are LNHDA and SQIVND (reference sequence). The CDR3 DNA is TGTGCCAGTAGTGACAGGGGGCAAATCTATGGCTACACCTTC. This sequence encodes CASSDRGQIYGYTF.

This chain joins TRBV30 and TRBJ1-2; D remains unclear. In germline, CDR1 is GTSNPN, CDR2 SVGIG (reference sequence). Between the trimmed V and J ends, which lost 3 bases and 8 bases, there was a span of 10 bases. The CDR3 totals 11 residues. CDR3 nucleotides: TGTGCCTGGAGAGAGGGCCTAGGCTACACCTTC. Translation: CAWREGLGYTF.

The rearrangement links TRBV6-6 to TRBJ1-2, with D perhaps matching TRBD1 (5 bases). The CDR3 contains 14 residues. Trimming pared 7 bases from V and 10 bases from J, leaving 22 bases between. Germline assignment: CDR1 MNHNY and CDR2 SVGAGI (reference sequence). CDR3 sequence (DNA): TGTGCCAGCACTGGGTGGGAAGGGACCGATAACTACACCTTC. It translates to CASTGWEGTDNYTF.

This clone showed up just once. The rearrangement uses TRBV28 and TRBJ1-2; D not resolved. Trimming took 2 bases from V and 3 from J, leaving 4 bases between them. CDR1 and CDR2 from the germline V gene are MDHEN and SYDVKM. The CDR3 length is 12 residues. In DNA form, the CDR3 reads TGTGCCAGCAGTTTACGGGACTATGGCTACACCTTC. Translated: CASSLRDYGYTF.

The CDR3 bases are TGTGCCAGCAGTCCTAGCTTGTTTTTGGACTATGGCTACACCTTC. Translating gives CASSPSLFLDYGYTF. This rearrangement joins TRBV6-5 to TRBJ1-2; D not resolved. Germline CDR1 is MNHEY and CDR2 is SVGAGI. This CDR3 contains 15 residues. V was pared by 5 bases and J by 3 bases, with 16 bases between.

Written as DNA, the CDR3 is TGTGCCAGCAGTTACGGCGGTTTCTTAGGCTACACCTTC. It is translated as CASSYGGFLGYTF. The chain is built from TRBV6-5 and TRBJ1-2; D is uncertain. CDR3 length: 13 residues. Germline V lookup: CDR1 MNHEY, CDR2 SVGAGI. V lost 2 bases, J lost 8 bases, and 12 bases lay in between.

The CDR3 DNA is TGTGCCACCAGCGGACCCAAAACCGGGACGAACCCTAGCACAGATACGCAGTATTTT. Protein product: CATSGPKTGTNPSTDTQYF. The rearrangement links TRBV15 to TRBJ2-3; D is tentatively TRBD1 or TRBD2 (5 bases each). The CDR3 length is 19 residues. Germline V gene data show CDR1 as LNHNV and CDR2 as YYDKDF (reference sequence). V was clipped by 5 bases and J by 0 bases, with 24 bases between them.

The genes are TRBV6-6 and TRBJ1-1, with D uncertain. The CDR3 loop spans 13 amino acids. Germline loops: CDR1 MNHNY, CDR2 SVGAGI (reference sequence). Trimming removed 7 bases at V and 7 bases at J, with 16 bases between. CDR3: CASIQWGSFEAFF. In DNA, the CDR3 is TGTGCCAGCATTCAGTGGGGTTCTTTTGAAGCTTTCTTT.

The genes are TRBV7-8 and TRBJ2-7; possibly TRBD2 for D (6 bases). The CDR3 extends over 14 amino acids. With 1 base removed from V and 4 bases from J, the gap between germline ends came to 11 bases. The germline CDR1 and CDR2 sequences are SGHVS and FQNEAQ. CDR3 bases: TGTGCCAGCAGCTTAGTGGCGGGGATGTACGAGCAGTACTTC. As protein: CASSLVAGMYEQYF. Full variable domain (rest looked up from reference TRBV7-8 and TRBJ2-7): GAGVSQSPRYKVAKRGQDVALRCDPISGHVSLFWYQQALGQGPEFLTYFQNEAQLDKSGLPSDRFFAERPEGSVSTLKIQRTQQEDSAVYLCASSLVAGMYEQYFGPGTRLTVT.

The chain couples TRBV27 to TRBJ2-7; D perhaps matches TRBD2 (6 bases). This CDR3 is 15 amino acids long. The germline gives CDR1 MNHEY, CDR2 SMNVEV (reference sequence). Trimming cost V 3 bases and J 6 bases, with 18 bases left between them. The CDR3: CASSFVTLSGSEQYF. The CDR3 DNA sequence: TGTGCCAGCAGTTTCGTGACACTCTCCGGGAGCGAGCAGTACTTC.